Detailed here is one T cell receptor (beta chain). Its antigen is still unknown. This entry belongs to a study of radiotherapy plus CTLA-4 blockade in lung cancer. Background on the study: Disease control was seen in approximately 29% of patients, objective responses in around 17%. General study findings and limits: Early shifts in blood T cell clones, with interferon-beta, reportedly predicted response best.

This table comes from immunoSEQ multiplex PCR, and its TCRdb copy is limited to in-frame clones, with some not included. The sample shows tens of thousands of clones, around 84% of them seen only once. The CDR3 spans 13 residues. Germline V gives CDR1 WSHSY, CDR2 SAAADI. The V end was cut by 4 bases, the J end by 3 bases, with 10 bases between. The sequence was obtained from a human donor with non-small cell lung cancer who had stable disease on radiotherapy plus ipilimumab. The chain joins TRBV10-2 to TRBJ2-7, with D perhaps matching TRBD1 (5 bases). The sequencing here drew on peripheral blood, taken from a patient treated with radiotherapy plus ipilimumab. This CDR3 is CASSVTQGYEQYF. The CDR3 DNA follows: TGCGCCAGCAGTGTTACGCAGGGCTACGAGCAGTACTTC.